This entry lists 8 T cell receptor beta chains sequenced from one sample in a study of immune evolution from preneoplasia to lung adenocarcinoma. Data came from immunoSEQ multiplex PCR; TCRdb stores just in-frame clones and leaves some out. Among 2,500 to 3,500 clones listed, under 85% were seen once. Specimen: FFPE adjacent normal lung tissue. These receptors originate from a person between 35 and 49 years old with lung adenocarcinoma.

The chain has TRBV30 and TRBJ1-2; perhaps TRBD1 as D (5 bases). With 2 bases removed from V and 6 bases from J, the gap between germline ends came to 13 bases. Germline loops: CDR1 GTSNPN, CDR2 SVGIG (reference sequence). This CDR3 is 13 amino acids long. The CDR3 spells CAWSISGTNGYTF. The CDR3 DNA is TGTGCCTGGAGTATCTCAGGGACGAATGGCTACACCTTC.

The chain uses TRBV7-2 and TRBJ2-7; D unclear. The CDR3 length is 16 residues. Trimming took 4 bases from V and 1 from J, leaving 17 bases between them. Per the germline V gene, CDR1 is SGHTA and CDR2 is FQGNSA. CDR3 loop: CASSSQASQGSYEQYF. As DNA, the CDR3 is TGTGCCAGCAGCTCGCAGGCCTCTCAAGGTTCCTACGAGCAGTACTTC.

The genes are TRBV4-3 and TRBJ1-1, with 12 nucleotides matching TRBD1. V trimming: 1 base; J trimming: 1 base; junction bases outside the gene matches: 4. The CDR3 contains 17 residues. Germline-derived CDR1 and CDR2 are LGHNA and YSLEER. This CDR3 reads CASSQGDRGHSNTEAFF. The CDR3 DNA is TGCGCCAGCAGCCAAGGGGACAGGGGGCATTCGAACACTGAAGCTTTCTTT.

The chain combines TRBV28 with TRBJ1-4; TRBD1 is a possible D gene (5 bases). Germline values: CDR1 MDHEN, CDR2 SYDVKM. The CDR3 is 15 residues long. Trimming took 3 bases from V and 1 from J, leaving 9 bases between them. The CDR3 DNA reads as TGTGCCAGCAGTTTCCCAGGGAAAACTAATGAAAAACTGTTTTTT. As protein: CASSFPGKTNEKLFF.

V usage is TRBV6-1 and J usage is TRBJ2-5, with 14 bases that match TRBD2. Germline loops: CDR1 MNHNS, CDR2 SASEGT. The ends lost 4 bases at V and 2 bases at J; junction bases unmatched: 0. This CDR3 contains 15 residues. The CDR3 coding sequence is TGTGCCAGCAGTGGACTAGCGGGGGGGCAAGAGACCCAGTACTTC. Protein product: CASSGLAGGQETQYF.

The chain recombines TRBV21-1 with TRBJ2-7. TRBV21-1 is shown as a pseudogene. This CDR3 spans 14 amino acids. This CDR3 reads CASSKGGRSYEQYF. The CDR3 DNA reads TGTGCCAGCAGCAAAGGAGGCAGGTCCTACGAGCAGTACTTC.

The V and J genes are TRBV7-6 and TRBJ2-1; 9 positions agree with TRBD1. CDR1 is SGHVS, CDR2 FNYEAQ, per germline. V lost 2 bases to trimming and J lost 1 base; unmatched junction nucleotides: 3. This CDR3 contains 16 residues. CDR3 loop: CASSLRQGDSYNEQFF. DNA for the CDR3: TGTGCCAGCAGCTTAAGACAGGGGGATTCCTACAATGAGCAGTTCTTC.

This clone has just a few counts. The rearrangement joins TRBV7-9 to TRBJ1-1; 8 nucleotides match TRBD1. This CDR3 region has 13 residues. The trim removed 7 bases at V and 5 bases at J, leaving 6 bases unmatched. CDR1 and CDR2 (germline): SEHNR, FQNEAQ (reference sequence). The CDR3 here is CASTEDRVTEAFF. Written as DNA, the CDR3 is TGTGCCAGCACCGAGGACAGGGTGACTGAAGCTTTCTTT.